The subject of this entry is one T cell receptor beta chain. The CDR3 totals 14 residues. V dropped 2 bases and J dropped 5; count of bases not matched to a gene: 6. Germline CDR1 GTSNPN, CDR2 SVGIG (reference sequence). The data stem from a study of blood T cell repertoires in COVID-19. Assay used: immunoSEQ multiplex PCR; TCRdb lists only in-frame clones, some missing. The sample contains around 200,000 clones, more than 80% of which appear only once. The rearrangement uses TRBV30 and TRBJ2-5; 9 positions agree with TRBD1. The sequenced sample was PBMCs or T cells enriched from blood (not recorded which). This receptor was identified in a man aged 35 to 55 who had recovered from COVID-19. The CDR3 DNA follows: TGTGCCTGGAGTTCCGGGACAGGGTTGGAGACCCAGTACTTC. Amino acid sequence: CAWSSGTGLETQYF.